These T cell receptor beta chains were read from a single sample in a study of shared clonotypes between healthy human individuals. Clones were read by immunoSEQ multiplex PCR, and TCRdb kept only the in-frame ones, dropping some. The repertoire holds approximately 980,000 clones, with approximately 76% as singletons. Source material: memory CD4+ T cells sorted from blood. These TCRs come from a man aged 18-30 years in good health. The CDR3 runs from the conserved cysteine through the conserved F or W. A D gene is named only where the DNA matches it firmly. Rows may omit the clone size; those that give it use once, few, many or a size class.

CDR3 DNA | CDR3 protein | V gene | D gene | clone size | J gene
TGTGCCAGTAGTATAGACCGACGGACCGACTATGGCTACACCTTC | CASSIDRRTDYGYTF | TRBV19 | . | . | TRBJ1-2
TGTGCCAGCAGCTTGTCCGGCCCTGGGCTCGAGCAGTACTTC | CASSLSGPGLEQYF | TRBV5-5 | . | . | TRBJ2-7
TGTGCCAGCTCACGAAACGTAGAATCCTACGAGCAGTACTTC | CASSRNVESYEQYF | TRBV18 | . | . | TRBJ2-7
TGTGCCAGCAGCTTCAGGGGGGGAAGCGAGCAGTACTTC | CASSFRGGSEQYF | TRBV7-2 | . | . | TRBJ2-7
TGCAGCGCACGACGGTTGAACACTGAAGCTTTCTTT | CSARRLNTEAFF | TRBV29-1 | . | many | TRBJ1-1
TGTGCCAGCAGCTTGGACGCAACCTACGAGCAGTACTTC | CASSLDATYEQYF | TRBV5-6 | . | once | TRBJ2-7
TGTGCCAGCTCACCACCGCAGGGCGAGACCCAGTACTTC | CASSPPQGETQYF | TRBV18 | . | . | TRBJ2-5
TGTGCCAGCAGCGCTTCAGGGACTAGCACAGATACGCAGTATTTT | CASSASGTSTDTQYF | TRBV28 | . | . | TRBJ2-3
TGCGCCAGCAGTTTCTGGGACAGGGAAATTCTGGGGGAAAAACTGTTTTTT | CASSFWDREILGEKLFF | TRBV10-2 | TRBD1 | . | TRBJ1-4
TGTGCCAGCTGTCCTCCTTCTAGCGGGAGGGTCCACAATGAGCAGTTCTTC | CASCPPSSGRVHNEQFF | TRBV27 | TRBD2 | . | TRBJ2-1
TGTGCCAGCAGTTTCAGGGGCCCCTATGGCTACACCTTC | CASSFRGPYGYTF | TRBV11-2 | . | . | TRBJ1-2
TGTGCCAGCTCACCGTTACAGTACTACGAGCAGTACTTC | CASSPLQYYEQYF | TRBV18 | . | . | TRBJ2-7
TGTGCCAGTAGTGACAGGGGTAACACTGAAGCTTTCTTT | CASSDRGNTEAFF | TRBV19 | TRBD1 | many | TRBJ1-1
TGTGCCAGCAGCAAGGCTAGCGGGAGTATATACGAGCAGTACTTC | CASSKASGSIYEQYF | TRBV6-6 | TRBD2 | . | TRBJ2-7
TGTGCCAGCAGTTACTCCCAGGTGAACACTGAAGCTTTCTTT | CASSYSQVNTEAFF | TRBV6-5 | . | . | TRBJ1-1
TGCAGCCTATCAGGATCCGAGCAGTACTTC | CSLSGSEQYF | TRBV29-1 | . | . | TRBJ2-7
TGTGCCAGCAGTTTATGGGGGGCCAAAAACATTCAGTACTTC | CASSLWGAKNIQYF | TRBV28 | . | few | TRBJ2-4
TGCGCCAGCAGCCAAGAGTACAGGGGCAATCAGCCCCAGCATTTT | CASSQEYRGNQPQHF | TRBV4-1 | . | . | TRBJ1-5
TGTGCCATCAGTTCCGGGACGCCGAACACTGAAGCTTTCTTT | CAISSGTPNTEAFF | TRBV10-3 | . | . | TRBJ1-1
TGTGCCAGCAGCCCCGGACAGGGGTACCCGAATCAGCCCCAGCATTTT | CASSPGQGYPNQPQHF | TRBV7-9 | TRBD1 | . | TRBJ1-5
TGTGCCACCTTCAACTCGGCTCTCACACTAGGCTATGGCTACACCTTC | CATFNSALTLGYGYTF | TRBV28 | . | . | TRBJ1-2
TGCGCCAGCAGCCGAACAGGCTCCGAGACCCAGTACTTC | CASSRTGSETQYF | TRBV5-1 | . | . | TRBJ2-5